The 29 T cell receptor beta chains presented below share a single source sample, sequenced in a study of Ad26.COV2.S vaccination and SARS-CoV-2 variants. Repertoires were generated with immunoSEQ multiplex PCR, while TCRdb's copy carries only in-frame clones and drops some. The table shows 300,000 to 400,000 clones, with around 88% occurring only once. Treatment in this sample: roughly 19 received Ad26.COV2.S at low or high dose, single or two shots; several received placebo; per-sample allocation not given. On day 63 after the first injection, vaccine and placebo recipients gave samples. Sequencing used peripheral blood, obtained in a trial of Ad26.COV2.S vaccine versus placebo. These TCRs come from a person between 18 and 60 years old who received the Ad26.COV2.S COVID-19 vaccine or a placebo.

The gene calls are TRBV6-5 and TRBJ2-7, with 7 bases lining up with TRBD1. CDR3 length: 15 amino acids. The junction had 13 bases not matched to a gene; V was cut back by 6 bases and J by 5 bases. Per the germline V gene, CDR1 is MNHEY and CDR2 is SVGAGI. The CDR3 coding sequence is TGTGCCAGCAGCCCCTACAGGGGAAGTTATAACGAGCAGTACTTC. Translated, it gives CASSPYRGSYNEQYF.

This chain connects TRBV19 to TRBJ2-2; possibly TRBD2 for D (7 bases). The germline V gene encodes CDR1 LNHDA and CDR2 SQIVND (reference sequence). V lost 5 bases and J 0 bases, leaving 16 bases between the germline ends. This CDR3 has 17 residues. The CDR3 sequence: CASSLNGGPSNTGELFF. CDR3 coding DNA: TGTGCCAGTAGTCTGAACGGGGGGCCCTCGAACACCGGGGAGCTGTTTTTT.

The chain has TRBV5-8 and TRBJ2-1; D uncertain. This CDR3 has 16 residues. The germline V gene encodes CDR1 SGHTS and CDR2 YDEGEE. Trimming took off 0 bases at V and 12 bases at J, with 22 bases between the two ends. For the CDR3, the DNA is TGTGCCAGCAGCTTGGAGGGCAGCAAGGTCCAAGTTGTGCAGTTCTTC. It yields the protein CASSLEGSKVQVVQFF.

The V and J genes are TRBV19 and TRBJ1-5; the match to TRBD1 covers 9 bases. The junction had 11 bases not matched to a gene; V was cut back by 7 bases and J by 1 base. The germline gives CDR1 LNHDA, CDR2 SQIVND (reference sequence). The CDR3 runs to 17 residues. DNA of the CDR3: TGTGCCAGTACCACCTTGACAGGGGGAGGGAGCAATCAGCCCCAGCATTTT. Encoded protein: CASTTLTGGGSNQPQHF.

The rearrangement links TRBV28 to TRBJ2-1; D ambiguous. The CDR3 spans 16 residues. Deletions cut 7 bases from V and 0 bases from J, with 16 bases between. CDR1 MDHEN and CDR2 SYDVKM come from the germline V gene. In DNA, the CDR3 is TGTGCCAGCAAATTTAGCTCGGTGAGCTCCTACAATGAGCAGTTCTTC. Translation: CASKFSSVSSYNEQFF.

This clone was detected a few times. The chain employs TRBV7-2 and TRBJ1-1; 7 bases align to TRBD1. V shed 5 bases and J 4 bases; nucleotides not matched to a gene: 4. Per germline, CDR1 SGHTA and CDR2 FQGNSA. This CDR3 contains 13 residues. CDR3 nucleotide sequence: TGTGCCAGCAGCCGACAGGGCACCACTGAAGCTTTCTTT. Translation: CASSRQGTTEAFF.

The gene calls are TRBV5-6 and TRBJ2-7; tentatively, D is TRBD1 (6 bases). V lost 4 bases and J lost 0, with 17 bases in between. The CDR3 sequence is 16 residues long. CDR1 is SGHDT, CDR2 YYEEEE, per germline. The CDR3 here is CASSQWGQLSSYEQYF. The DNA of the CDR3 is TGTGCCAGCAGCCAATGGGGGCAGTTGAGCTCCTACGAGCAGTACTTC.

The rearrangement joins TRBV6-4 to TRBJ2-3; 10 nucleotides line up with TRBD2. The CDR3 has 12 amino acids. After removal of 8 bases from V and 8 bases from J, the junction contained 4 bases not matched to a gene. CDR1 is MRHNA, CDR2 SNTAGT, per germline. CDR3 coding DNA: TGTGCCAGCGAGCGGGGGGGCTGTACGCAGTATTTT. This gives the protein CASERGGCTQYF.

V is TRBV30 and J is TRBJ2-3; no clear D gene. There are 11 residues in the CDR3. Germline CDR1 GTSNPN, CDR2 SVGIG (reference sequence). Trimming took off 2 bases at V and 4 bases at J, with 4 bases between the two ends. The CDR3 DNA sequence: TGTGCCTGGAGTTTCCCAGATACGCAGTATTTT. Its protein product is CAWSFPDTQYF. The variable domain in full, with the rest retrieved from reference TRBV30 and TRBJ2-3, is SQTIHQWPATLVQPVGSPLSLECTVEGTSNPNLYWYRQAAGRGLQLLFYSVGIGQISSEVPQNLSASRPQDRQFILSSKKLLLSDSGFYLCAWSFPDTQYFGPGTRLTVL.

This clone was picked up one time. The rearrangement links TRBV5-1 to TRBJ2-3, with TRBD2 matching 7 bases. The V gene end was trimmed by 4 bases and the J gene end by 5 bases; junction bases not matched to a gene: 10. The germline gives CDR1 SGHRS, CDR2 YFSETQ. This CDR3 has 15 residues. The CDR3 reads CASSTGLGAGDTQYF. CDR3 DNA sequence: TGCGCCAGCAGCACCGGACTAGGGGCCGGAGATACGCAGTATTTT.

The CDR3 here is CASSVGDRDAYGYTF. The CDR3 DNA reads TGTGCCAGCAGCGTAGGGGACAGGGATGCCTATGGCTACACCTTC. The J gene is TRBJ1-2, the V gene TRBV9, with 9 positions matching TRBD1. Trimming cost V 0 bases and J 4 bases; bases outside gene matches: 4. The length of the CDR3 is 15 residues. Germline values: CDR1 SGDLS, CDR2 YYNGEE.

The chain is built from TRBV28 and TRBJ1-1, with D perhaps matching TRBD1 (6 bases). CDR1 is MDHEN, CDR2 SYDVKM, per germline. V lost 7 bases and J lost 5, with 8 bases in between. The length of the CDR3 is 11 residues. CDR3 region: CASTGETEAFF. CDR3 DNA sequence: TGTGCCAGCACAGGGGAGACTGAAGCTTTCTTT.

This chain joins TRBV21-1 and TRBJ2-7; no DNA check was done on the table's D call, TRBD1. TRBV21-1 is listed as a pseudogene. The CDR3 contains 15 residues. CDR3 sequence reads: CASSKRDRNSYEQYF. CDR3 DNA sequence: TGTGCCAGCAGCAAAAGGGACAGAAACTCCTACGAGCAGTACTTC.

This clone was seen a single time. V gene TRBV2 combines with J gene TRBJ1-5, with D tentatively TRBD1 (5 bases). The CDR3 loop spans 13 amino acids. With 7 bases removed from V and 1 base from J, the gap between germline ends came to 8 bases. Germline CDR1 is SNHLY and CDR2 is FYNNEI. CDR3 sequence (DNA): TGTGCCAGCAAGTCAGGGAGCAATCAGCCCCAGCATTTT. Translation: CASKSGSNQPQHF.

V and J are TRBV5-1 and TRBJ1-1; a possible D gene is TRBD1 (5 bases). CDR1 is SGHRS, CDR2 YFSETQ, per germline. The CDR3 extends over 19 amino acids. V was pared by 0 bases and J by 0 bases, with 21 bases between. The CDR3 region is CASSLAGRAGRPLNTEAFF. The CDR3 DNA reads TGCGCCAGCAGCTTGGCCGGTAGGGCAGGGCGACCCTTGAACACTGAAGCTTTCTTT.

Of note for this clone: Other DNA sequences in the same sample also yield this CDR3. This chain uses TRBV3-1 (or the pseudogene TRBV3-2) with TRBJ2-7, with D possibly TRBD2 on 7 matching bases. The CDR3 runs 14 residues. The V gene lost 4 bases and the J gene lost 1 base, with 11 bases spanning the gap. Germline CDR1 is LGHDT and CDR2 is YNNKEL (reference sequence). CDR3 sequence reads: CASSRGGGSYEQYF. The CDR3 bases are TGTGCCAGCAGCCGAGGGGGGGGATCCTACGAGCAGTACTTC.

Worth noting for this clone: Different DNA sequences within this sample yield the same CDR3. The chain employs TRBV7-2 and TRBJ2-7; D is unresolved. V was cut by 3 bases and J by 1 base, with 7 bases left in between. The CDR3 contains 13 residues. CDR1 and CDR2 (germline): SGHTA, FQGNSA. The CDR3 here is CASSLADSYEQYF. The DNA of the CDR3 is TGTGCCAGCAGCTTGGCTGATTCCTACGAGCAGTACTTC.

This sequence joins TRBV6-2 or TRBV6-3 and TRBJ1-1; D remains ambiguous. The V gene lost 4 bases and the J gene lost 1 base, with 10 bases spanning the gap. The CDR3 is 14 amino acids. In germline, CDR1 is MNHEY, CDR2 SVGEGT. DNA of the CDR3: TGTGCCAGCAGTTTCTCAACTCCGAACACTGAAGCTTTCTTT. This gives the protein CASSFSTPNTEAFF.

Concerning this clone: One junction end does not reproduce the germline sequence, and a read error may be involved. V usage is TRBV20-1 and J usage is TRBJ2-7; 8 bases fit TRBD2. The CDR3 consists of 11 residues. Looked up from germline, CDR1 is DFQATT and CDR2 is SNEGSKA (reference sequence). Here the CDR3 DNA reads TGCAGTGCTAGAGACGGGAGGGCCGTAGGCTTC. It encodes CSARDGRAVGF.

J is TRBJ1-2 and V is TRBV29-1; D may be TRBD1 (5 bases). The CDR3 runs 12 residues. In germline, CDR1 is SQVTM, CDR2 ANQGSEA. V shed 3 bases and J shed 8 bases, with 13 bases lying between them. CDR3 DNA sequence: TGCAGCGTTGAGGGGGGACTCGAGGGCTACACCTTC. Translated, it gives CSVEGGLEGYTF.

The chain is built from TRBV10-3 and TRBJ2-7; 10 bases match TRBD1. V lost 6 bases and J lost 5; bases outside the gene matches: 13. The germline V gene has CDR1 ENHRY and CDR2 SYGVKD. This CDR3 comprises 16 residues. The CDR3 reads CAIRPNRDRGSDEQYF. CDR3 DNA: TGTGCCATCAGGCCAAACCGGGACAGGGGCAGCGACGAGCAGTACTTC.

The rearrangement uses TRBV18 and TRBJ1-1; maybe TRBD1 (6 bases). The V end was cut by 3 bases, the J end by 0 bases, with 11 bases between. Germline CDR1 is KGHSH and CDR2 is LQKENI. The CDR3 length is 15 residues. The CDR3 protein is CASSPVGQLNTEAFF. DNA for the CDR3: TGTGCCAGCTCACCCGTAGGACAGCTGAACACTGAAGCTTTCTTT.

This clone was detected many times. The V gene is TRBV5-1, the J gene TRBJ2-7; TRBD1 might be the D (5 bases). The CDR3 sequence is 15 residues long. Trimming removed 7 bases at V and 0 bases at J, with 17 bases between. Per germline, CDR1 SGHRS and CDR2 YFSETQ. The CDR3 DNA follows: TGCGCCAGCCGAGAACGACAGTGGAGCTCCTACGAGCAGTACTTC. It codes for CASRERQWSSYEQYF.

J is TRBJ1-1 and V is TRBV4-2; unclear D gene. This CDR3 region has 13 residues. Germline CDR1 LGHNA, CDR2 YNFKEQ. Trimming cost V 3 bases and J 7 bases, with 12 bases left between them. The DNA for the CDR3 is TGTGCCAGCAGCCAGACCCTGTTGAATGAAGCTTTCTTT. Its translation: CASSQTLLNEAFF.

This clone came up a few times. The CDR3 spells CASGLGDSRNEQFF. The CDR3 DNA reads as TGTGCTAGTGGTTTGGGGGACAGTCGCAATGAGCAGTTCTTC. The chain combines TRBV12-5 with TRBJ2-1; 7 nucleotides align to TRBD1. CDR1 and CDR2 (germline): LGHNT, FRNRAP. V was pared by 1 base and J by 6 bases, with 3 bases of the junction left unmatched. This CDR3 contains 14 residues. The full variable domain, with the rest looked up from reference TRBV12-5 and TRBJ2-1, is DARVTQTPRHKVTEMGQEVTMRCQPILGHNTVFWYRQTMMQGLELLAYFRNRAPLDDSGMPKDRFSAEMPDATLATLKIQPSEPRDSAVYFCASGLGDSRNEQFFGPGTRLTVL.

The chain carries TRBV14 and TRBJ1-2; D is possibly TRBD1 (6 bases). Deletions cut 0 bases from V and 4 bases from J, with 12 bases between. Germline loops: CDR1 SGHDN, CDR2 FVKESK. This CDR3 region has 15 residues. As DNA, the CDR3 is TGTGCCAGCAGCCAAGACACGACAGGAACCTATGGCTACACCTTC. It is translated as CASSQDTTGTYGYTF.

This chain joins TRBV18 and TRBJ1-5; D is undetermined. This CDR3 region has 17 residues. V dropped 6 bases and J dropped 1 base, with 19 bases sitting between them. Per germline, CDR1 KGHSH and CDR2 LQKENI. The DNA for the CDR3 is TGTGCCAGCTCTCAGAATCGTCCGACTGGGAGCAATCAGCCCCAGCATTTT. Amino acids: CASSQNRPTGSNQPQHF.

In DNA, the CDR3 is TGTGCCAGCAGCCAAGTGGGGGGTACTGGAAACACCATATATTTT. Translated: CASSQVGGTGNTIYF. This chain joins TRBV4-2 and TRBJ1-3; perhaps TRBD1 as D (5 bases). Trimming took off 1 base at V and 2 bases at J, with 9 bases between the two ends. The CDR3 consists of 15 residues. Germline V lookup: CDR1 LGHNA, CDR2 YNFKEQ.

The chain links TRBV3-1 (or the pseudogene TRBV3-2) to TRBJ1-1; 7 nucleotides match TRBD1. CDR1 and CDR2 from the germline V gene are LGHDT and YNNKEL (reference sequence). The CDR3 loop spans 15 amino acids. Trimming removed 1 base from V and 2 bases from J; junction bases left unmatched: 4. The CDR3 sequence is CASSQVRDSNTEAFF. The DNA for the CDR3 is TGTGCCAGCAGCCAAGTGCGGGACAGCAACACTGAAGCTTTCTTT.